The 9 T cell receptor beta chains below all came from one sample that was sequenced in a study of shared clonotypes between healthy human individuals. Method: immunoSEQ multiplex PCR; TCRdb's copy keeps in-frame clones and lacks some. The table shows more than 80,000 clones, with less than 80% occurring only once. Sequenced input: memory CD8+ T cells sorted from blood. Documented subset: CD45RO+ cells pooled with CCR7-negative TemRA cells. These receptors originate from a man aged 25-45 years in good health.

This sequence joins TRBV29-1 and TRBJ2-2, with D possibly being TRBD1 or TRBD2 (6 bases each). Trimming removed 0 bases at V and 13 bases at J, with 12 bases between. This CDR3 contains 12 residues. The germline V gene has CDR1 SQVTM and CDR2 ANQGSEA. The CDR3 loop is CSVEDRGLGLFF. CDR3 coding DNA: TGCAGCGTTGAAGATCGGGGGCTAGGGCTGTTTTTT.

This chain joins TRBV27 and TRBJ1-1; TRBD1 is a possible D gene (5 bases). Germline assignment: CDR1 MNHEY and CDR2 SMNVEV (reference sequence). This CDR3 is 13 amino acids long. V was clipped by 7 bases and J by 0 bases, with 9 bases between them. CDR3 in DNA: TGTGCCAGCACGGACATCATGAACACTGAAGCTTTCTTT. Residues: CASTDIMNTEAFF.

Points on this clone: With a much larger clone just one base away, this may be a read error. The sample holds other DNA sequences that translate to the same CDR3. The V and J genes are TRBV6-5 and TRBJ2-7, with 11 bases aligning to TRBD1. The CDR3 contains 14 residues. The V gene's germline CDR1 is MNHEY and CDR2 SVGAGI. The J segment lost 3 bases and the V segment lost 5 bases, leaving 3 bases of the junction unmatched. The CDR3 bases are TGTGCCAGCAGTCACGGGACAGGGGGCTACGAGCAGTACTTC. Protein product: CASSHGTGGYEQYF.

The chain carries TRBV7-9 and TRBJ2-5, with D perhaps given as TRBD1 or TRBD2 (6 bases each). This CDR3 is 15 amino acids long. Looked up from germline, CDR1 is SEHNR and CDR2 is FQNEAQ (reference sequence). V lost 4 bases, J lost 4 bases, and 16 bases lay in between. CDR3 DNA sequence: TGTGCCAGCAGCTCCGGCATGGGGGGCGGAGAGACCCAGTACTTC. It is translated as CASSSGMGGGETQYF. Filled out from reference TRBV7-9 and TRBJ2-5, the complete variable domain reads DTGVSQNPRHKITKRGQNVTFRCDPISEHNRLYWYRQTLGQGPEFLTYFQNEAQLEKSRLLSDRFSAERPKGSFSTLEIQRTEQGDSAMYLCASSSGMGGGETQYFGPGTRLLVL.

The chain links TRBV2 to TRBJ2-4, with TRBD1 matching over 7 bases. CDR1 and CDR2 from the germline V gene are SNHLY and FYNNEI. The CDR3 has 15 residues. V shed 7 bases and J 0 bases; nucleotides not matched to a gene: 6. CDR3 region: CASKRQGIAKNIQYF. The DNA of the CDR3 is TGTGCCAGCAAAAGACAGGGAATAGCCAAAAACATTCAGTACTTC.

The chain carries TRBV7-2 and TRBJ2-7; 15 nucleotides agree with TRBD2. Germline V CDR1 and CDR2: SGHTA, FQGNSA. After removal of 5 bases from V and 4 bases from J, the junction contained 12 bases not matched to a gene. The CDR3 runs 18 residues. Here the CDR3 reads CASSRGLAGGPWEYEQYF. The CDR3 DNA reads TGTGCCAGCAGCCGGGGACTAGCGGGAGGCCCGTGGGAGTACGAGCAGTACTTC. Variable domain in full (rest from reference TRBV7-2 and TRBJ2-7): GAGVSQSPSNKVTEKGKDVELRCDPISGHTALYWYRQSLGQGLEFLIYFQGNSAPDKSGLPSDRFSAERTGGSVSTLTIQRTQQEDSAVYLCASSRGLAGGPWEYEQYFGPGTRLTVT.

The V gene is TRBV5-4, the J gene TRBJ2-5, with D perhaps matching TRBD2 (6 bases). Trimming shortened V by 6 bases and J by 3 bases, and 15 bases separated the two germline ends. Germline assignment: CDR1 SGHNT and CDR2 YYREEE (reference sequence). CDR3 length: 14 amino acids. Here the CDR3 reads CASTMDYQEETQYF. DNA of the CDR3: TGTGCCAGCACCATGGACTACCAAGAAGAGACCCAGTACTTC.

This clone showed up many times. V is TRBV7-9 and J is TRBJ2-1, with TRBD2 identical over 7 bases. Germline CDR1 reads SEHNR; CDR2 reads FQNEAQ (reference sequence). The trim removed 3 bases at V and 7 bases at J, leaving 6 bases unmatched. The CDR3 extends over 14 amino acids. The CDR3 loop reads CASSFDAGVNEQFF. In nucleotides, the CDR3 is TGTGCCAGCAGCTTTGATGCGGGAGTAAATGAGCAGTTCTTC.

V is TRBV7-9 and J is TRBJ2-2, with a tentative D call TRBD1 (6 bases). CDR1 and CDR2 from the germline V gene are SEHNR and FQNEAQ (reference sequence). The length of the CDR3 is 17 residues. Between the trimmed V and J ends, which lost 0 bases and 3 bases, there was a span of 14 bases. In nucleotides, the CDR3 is TGTGCCAGCAGCTTAGCGCTACAGGGTTTTCACACCGGGGAGCTGTTTTTT. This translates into CASSLALQGFHTGELFF.